This entry lists 8 T cell receptor beta chains sequenced from one sample in a study of OX40 agonist ivuxolimab in advanced cancers. Profiled with immunoSEQ multiplex PCR; TCRdb holds only in-frame clones, not every one. The sample lists about 150,000 clones; 90% to 95% were seen once. This specimen consisted of CD4+ or CD8+ T cells sorted from blood, obtained in a trial of the OX40 agonist ivuxolimab. These receptor sequences come from an adult with an advanced solid tumor such as melanoma, head and neck, liver or kidney cancer.

This chain joins TRBV10-3 and TRBJ1-5; D call uncertain. The germline V gene encodes CDR1 ENHRY and CDR2 SYGVKD. CDR3 length: 16 amino acids. The ends were cut back, 6 bases at V and 3 bases at J, with 18 bases in the middle. The CDR3 nucleotides read TGTGCCATCAGCTCAGAGGTCGGCGACTCCAATCAGCCCCAGCATTTT. It codes for CAISSEVGDSNQPQHF.

The sample holds a few counts of this clone. This sequence joins TRBV7-6 and TRBJ1-2; D is perhaps TRBD1 (5 bases). Germline values: CDR1 SGHVS, CDR2 FNYEAQ. This CDR3 has 13 residues. The germline V and J ends were trimmed by 3 bases and 6 bases, with 11 bases remaining between them. The CDR3 DNA sequence: TGTGCCAGCAGCTTGGGACTCGGGGATGGCTACACCTTC. Translating gives CASSLGLGDGYTF.

The CDR3 reads CASSSLPGPNTEAFF. CDR3 coding DNA: TGTGCCAGCAGTTCCCTCCCGGGGCCCAACACTGAAGCTTTCTTT. The V call is TRBV6-5, the J call TRBJ1-1, with D maybe TRBD1 (5 bases). There are 15 residues in the CDR3. Looked up from germline, CDR1 is MNHEY and CDR2 is SVGAGI. V lost 4 bases to trimming and J lost 2 bases, with 14 bases between them.

The gene calls are TRBV5-4 and TRBJ2-7; D gene unclear. The CDR3 loop spans 16 amino acids. Trimming stripped 3 bases from V and 0 bases from J, with 16 bases between. The germline gives CDR1 SGHNT, CDR2 YYREEE (reference sequence). The CDR3 loop reads CASSSDLTQSSYEQYF. The DNA of the CDR3 is TGTGCCAGCAGCTCAGACCTGACCCAAAGCTCCTACGAGCAGTACTTC.

The chain's CDR3 is CASSREGGATEAFF. The CDR3 DNA follows: TGTGCCAGCAGCCGGGAGGGGGGAGCCACTGAAGCTTTCTTT. The chain joins TRBV6-5 to TRBJ1-1, with D possibly TRBD1 on 6 matching bases. Trimming took 6 bases from V and 4 from J, leaving 15 bases between them. The CDR3 contains 14 residues. Germline V CDR1 and CDR2: MNHEY, SVGAGI.

The sample holds one count of this clone. J is TRBJ2-3 and V is TRBV19; 12 positions agree with TRBD2. This CDR3 contains 19 residues. The germline V gene encodes CDR1 LNHDA and CDR2 SQIVND (reference sequence). V lost 4 bases and J lost 0; bases outside the gene matches: 11. The CDR3 reads CASSKLAGGPPSSTDTQYF. The CDR3 region has the DNA TGTGCCAGTAGTAAACTAGCGGGAGGCCCCCCCTCTAGCACAGATACGCAGTATTTT.

The rearrangement links TRBV5-1 to TRBJ2-5, with 8 bases that match TRBD1. CDR3 size: 14 residues. With 5 bases clipped from V and 5 bases from J, the junction kept 8 bases outside the gene matches. CDR1 is SGHRS and CDR2 is YFSETQ in the germline V gene. Here the CDR3 DNA reads TGCGCCAGCAGTTGGAAGGACAGGGAGGAGACCCAGTACTTC. It yields the protein CASSWKDREETQYF.

The chain has TRBV5-8 and TRBJ1-2; TRBD1 matches 7 bases. CDR3 length: 14 amino acids. Losses at the gene ends were 3 bases for V and 2 bases for J; bases not matched to a gene: 4. Germline V gene lookup returns CDR1 SGHTS and CDR2 YDEGEE. The CDR3 region has the DNA TGTGCCAGCAGCTCCGGACAGGTGAACTATGGCTACACCTTC. It is translated as CASSSGQVNYGYTF.